This T cell receptor beta chain was identified during a study of radiotherapy plus CTLA-4 blockade in lung cancer. TCRdb's table, derived via immunoSEQ multiplex PCR, lists solely in-frame clones and lacks some. The sample holds around 59,000 clones, about 80% seen once. In its sample, this clone was seen a few times. This clonotype was obtained from a human donor with non-small cell lung cancer who had a partial response to radiotherapy plus ipilimumab. Sequencing was performed on peripheral blood, taken from a patient treated with radiotherapy plus ipilimumab.

The CDR3 loop is CASSGSRVGKDEKLFF. The CDR3 DNA reads as TGTGCCAGCAGTGGGTCTCGGGTAGGAAAGGATGAAAAACTGTTTTTT. The rearrangement uses TRBV6-1 and TRBJ1-4; D remains unclear. The ends were cut back, 4 bases at V and 6 bases at J, with 18 bases in the middle. Per germline, CDR1 MNHNS and CDR2 SASEGT. The CDR3 runs to 16 residues.